Listed below are T cell receptor beta chains from one sample, sequenced in a study of control samples from healthy donors and cancer patients. Profiled with immunoSEQ multiplex PCR; TCRdb holds only in-frame clones, not every one. This sample carries roughly 68,000 clones, 83% of them seen once, and the ten largest clones take more than 15%. Source material: blood. The source of these receptors is a man in his fifties or sixties in good health. Both conserved end residues are part of each CDR3. The D gene is left open where the match is weak. Not every row has a clone size; where given, it reads once, few, many or a size class.

D gene: -; clone size: -; V gene: TRBV18; J gene: TRBJ1-2; CDR3 protein: CASSRVGANYGYTF; CDR3 DNA: TGTGCCAGCTCACGTGTCGGGGCTAACTATGGCTACACCTTC
D gene: TRBD1; clone size: -; V gene: TRBV7-9; J gene: TRBJ2-5; CDR3 protein: CASSFLQGAETQYF; CDR3 DNA: TGTGCCAGCAGCTTCTTACAGGGGGCGGAGACCCAGTACTTC
D gene: -; clone size: -; V gene: TRBV29-1; J gene: TRBJ1-2; CDR3 protein: CSVEGWASAYGYTF; CDR3 DNA: TGCAGCGTTGAAGGCTGGGCCAGCGCTTATGGCTACACCTTC
D gene: -; clone size: -; V gene: TRBV30; J gene: TRBJ2-3; CDR3 protein: CAWSVLGDTQYF; CDR3 DNA: TGTGCCTGGAGTGTACTAGGAGATACGCAGTATTTT
D gene: TRBD1; clone size: -; V gene: TRBV9; J gene: TRBJ2-7; CDR3 protein: CASSVGPGQTLYEQYF; CDR3 DNA: TGTGCCAGCAGCGTGGGCCCGGGACAGACACTTTACGAGCAGTACTTC
D gene: TRBD2; clone size: -; V gene: TRBV7-3; J gene: TRBJ2-1; CDR3 protein: CASSSHGTSGGYNEQFF; CDR3 DNA: TGTGCCAGCAGCTCCCACGGGACTAGCGGGGGGTACAATGAGCAGTTCTTC
D gene: -; clone size: -; V gene: TRBV24-1; J gene: TRBJ1-2; CDR3 protein: CATSDRAGEGGNYGYTF; CDR3 DNA: TGTGCCACCAGTGATCGGGCAGGGGAGGGAGGAAACTATGGCTACACCTTC
D gene: TRBD1; clone size: -; V gene: TRBV27; J gene: TRBJ1-2; CDR3 protein: CASRGQGAYGYTF; CDR3 DNA: TGTGCCAGTCGCGGACAGGGGGCCTATGGCTACACCTTC
D gene: TRBD1; clone size: -; V gene: TRBV18; J gene: TRBJ2-7; CDR3 protein: CASSVRRQGAYEQYF; CDR3 DNA: TGTGCCAGCTCCGTTAGGCGACAGGGGGCCTACGAGCAGTACTTC
D gene: -; clone size: few; V gene: TRBV29-1; J gene: TRBJ2-3; CDR3 protein: CSVGGERGISTDTQYF; CDR3 DNA: TGCAGCGTTGGAGGGGAACGAGGAATTAGCACAGATACGCAGTATTTT
D gene: -; clone size: -; V gene: TRBV18; J gene: TRBJ2-3; CDR3 protein: CASSPPSSPAQYF; CDR3 DNA: TGTGCCAGCTCACCACCCTCCTCCCCCGCGCAGTATTTT
D gene: -; clone size: -; V gene: TRBV11-2; J gene: TRBJ2-1; CDR3 protein: CASSLYTSVVGKGNEQFF; CDR3 DNA: TGTGCCAGCAGCCTATACACCTCGGTGGTAGGGAAGGGCAATGAGCAGTTCTTC
D gene: -; clone size: -; V gene: TRBV24-1; J gene: TRBJ1-1; CDR3 protein: CATRAGTTNTEAFF; CDR3 DNA: TGTGCCACCAGGGCCGGGACAACCAACACTGAAGCTTTCTTT
D gene: -; clone size: -; V gene: TRBV5-6; J gene: TRBJ2-2; CDR3 protein: CASSILGPRAGELFF; CDR3 DNA: TGTGCCAGCAGCATACTAGGCCCCAGGGCCGGGGAGCTGTTTTTT
D gene: -; clone size: -; V gene: TRBV27; J gene: TRBJ1-2; CDR3 protein: CASSLYGSDYYGYTF; CDR3 DNA: TGTGCCAGCAGTTTATACGGCAGTGACTACTATGGCTACACCTTC
D gene: TRBD1; clone size: once; V gene: TRBV2; J gene: TRBJ1-3; CDR3 protein: CASHPGQGLRATF; CDR3 DNA: TGTGCCAGCCATCCGGGACAGGGGCTGAGAGCTACCTTT
D gene: TRBD2; clone size: -; V gene: TRBV6-6; J gene: TRBJ2-7; CDR3 protein: CASIETSGRGYEQYF; CDR3 DNA: TGTGCCAGCATTGAAACTAGCGGACGAGGGTACGAGCAGTACTTC
D gene: -; clone size: -; V gene: TRBV5-5; J gene: TRBJ1-5; CDR3 protein: CASSLDKDQPQHF; CDR3 DNA: TGTGCCAGCAGCTTGGACAAAGATCAGCCCCAGCATTTT
D gene: TRBD1; clone size: -; V gene: TRBV11-2; J gene: TRBJ1-6; CDR3 protein: CASSLVGRGNSPLHF; CDR3 DNA: TGTGCCAGCAGCTTAGTTGGCAGGGGGAATTCACCCCTCCACTTT
D gene: -; clone size: -; V gene: TRBV28; J gene: TRBJ1-2; CDR3 protein: CASSIEVYGYTF; CDR3 DNA: TGTGCCAGCTCCATCGAGGTCTATGGCTACACCTTC
D gene: TRBD1; clone size: -; V gene: TRBV15; J gene: TRBJ2-1; CDR3 protein: CATSRAGGNNEQFF; CDR3 DNA: TGTGCCACCAGCAGAGCAGGGGGCAACAATGAGCAGTTCTTC
D gene: TRBD1; clone size: -; V gene: TRBV10-3; J gene: TRBJ2-7; CDR3 protein: CAISDGTGTYEQYF; CDR3 DNA: TGTGCCATCAGTGATGGGACAGGGACCTACGAGCAGTACTTC
D gene: TRBD1; clone size: -; V gene: TRBV3-1/TRBV3-2; J gene: TRBJ1-1; CDR3 protein: CASSQRDRDGEAFF; CDR3 DNA: TGTGCCAGCAGCCAGAGGGACAGGGATGGTGAAGCTTTCTTT
D gene: TRBD1; clone size: -; V gene: TRBV5-1; J gene: TRBJ2-2; CDR3 protein: CASRGGQGNTGELFF; CDR3 DNA: TGCGCCAGCAGAGGGGGACAGGGCAACACCGGGGAGCTGTTTTTT
D gene: TRBD1; clone size: -; V gene: TRBV6-5; J gene: TRBJ1-3; CDR3 protein: CASRGQDYSGNTIYF; CDR3 DNA: TGTGCCAGCAGAGGACAGGACTACTCTGGAAACACCATATATTTT
D gene: -; clone size: once; V gene: TRBV28; J gene: TRBJ1-4; CDR3 protein: CASSFGASTNEKLFF; CDR3 DNA: TGTGCCAGCAGTTTTGGGGCGTCAACTAATGAAAAACTGTTTTTT
D gene: -; clone size: -; V gene: TRBV30; J gene: TRBJ2-7; CDR3 protein: CAWSPQGYEQYF; CDR3 DNA: TGTGCCTGGAGTCCCCAGGGATACGAGCAGTACTTC
D gene: -; clone size: -; V gene: TRBV27; J gene: TRBJ2-3; CDR3 protein: CASRTPFTQYF; CDR3 DNA: TGTGCCAGCAGGACACCATTTACGCAGTATTTT
D gene: -; clone size: -; V gene: TRBV29-1; J gene: TRBJ1-5; CDR3 protein: CSVGGVGSNQPQHF; CDR3 DNA: TGCAGCGTTGGTGGGGTGGGGAGCAATCAGCCCCAGCATTTT
D gene: TRBD1; clone size: -; V gene: TRBV28; J gene: TRBJ2-1; CDR3 protein: CASRGLTGGPTGSYNEQFF; CDR3 DNA: TGTGCCAGCAGGGGCCTGACAGGGGGCCCGACGGGCTCCTACAATGAGCAGTTCTTC
D gene: -; clone size: -; V gene: TRBV5-4; J gene: TRBJ2-5; CDR3 protein: CASSLPGGGRETQYF; CDR3 DNA: TGTGCCAGCAGCTTGCCAGGGGGAGGACGAGAGACCCAGTACTTC
D gene: TRBD2; clone size: -; V gene: TRBV5-6; J gene: TRBJ2-7; CDR3 protein: CASSAEGRGYEQYF; CDR3 DNA: TGTGCCAGCAGTGCCGAAGGGCGGGGGTACGAGCAGTACTTC